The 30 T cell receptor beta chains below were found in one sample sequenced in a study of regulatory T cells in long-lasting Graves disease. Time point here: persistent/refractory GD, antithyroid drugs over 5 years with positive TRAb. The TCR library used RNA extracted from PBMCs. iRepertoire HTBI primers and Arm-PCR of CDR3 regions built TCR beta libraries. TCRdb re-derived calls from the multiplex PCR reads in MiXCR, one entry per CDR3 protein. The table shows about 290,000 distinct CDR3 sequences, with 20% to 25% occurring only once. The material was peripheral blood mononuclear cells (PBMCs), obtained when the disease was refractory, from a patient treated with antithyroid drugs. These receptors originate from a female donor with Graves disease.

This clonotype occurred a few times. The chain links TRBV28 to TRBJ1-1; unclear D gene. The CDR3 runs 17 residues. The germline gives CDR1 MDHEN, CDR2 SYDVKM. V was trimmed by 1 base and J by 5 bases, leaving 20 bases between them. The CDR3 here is CASSLSTGRVGGTEAFF. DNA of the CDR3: TGTGCCAGCAGTTTATCCACTGGTCGGGTAGGTGGAACTGAAGCTTTCTTT. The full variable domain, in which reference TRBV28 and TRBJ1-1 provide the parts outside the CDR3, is DVKVTQSSRYLVKRTGEKVFLECVQDMDHENMFWYRQDPGLGLRLIYFSYDVKMKEKGDIPEGYSVSREKKERFSLILESASTNQTSMYLCASSLSTGRVGGTEAFFGQGTRLTVV.

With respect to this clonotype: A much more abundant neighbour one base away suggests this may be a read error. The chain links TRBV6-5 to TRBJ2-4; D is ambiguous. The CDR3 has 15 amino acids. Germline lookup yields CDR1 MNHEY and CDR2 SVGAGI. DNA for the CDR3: TGTGCCAGCAGTTACTCGAGTGTAGCCAAAAACCTTCAGTACTTC. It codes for CASSYSSVAKNLQYF.

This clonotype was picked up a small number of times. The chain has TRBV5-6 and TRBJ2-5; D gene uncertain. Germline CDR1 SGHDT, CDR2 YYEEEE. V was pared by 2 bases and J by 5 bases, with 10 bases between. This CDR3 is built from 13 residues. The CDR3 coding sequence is TGTGCCAGCAGCTTTATGAGTGGGGAGACCCAGTACTTC. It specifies CASSFMSGETQYF.

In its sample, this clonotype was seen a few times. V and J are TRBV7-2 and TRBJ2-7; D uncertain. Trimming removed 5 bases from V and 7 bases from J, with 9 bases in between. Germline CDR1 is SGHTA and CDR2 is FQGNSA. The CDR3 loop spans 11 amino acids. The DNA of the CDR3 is TGTGCCAGCAGCCTATCAGAAGAGCAGTACTTC. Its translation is CASSLSEEQYF.

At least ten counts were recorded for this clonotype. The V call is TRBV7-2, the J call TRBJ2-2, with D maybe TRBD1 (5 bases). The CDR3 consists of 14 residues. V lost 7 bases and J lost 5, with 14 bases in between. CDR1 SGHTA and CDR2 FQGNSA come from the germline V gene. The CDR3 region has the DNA TGTGCCAGCAACCTAGGTTCAGGGACCGGGGAGCTGTTTTTT. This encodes CASNLGSGTGELFF.

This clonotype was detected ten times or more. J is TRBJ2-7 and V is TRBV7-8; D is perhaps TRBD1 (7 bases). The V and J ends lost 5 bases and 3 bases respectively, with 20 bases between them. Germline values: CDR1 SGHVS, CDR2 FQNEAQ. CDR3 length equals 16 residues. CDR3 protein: CASSDYRGGLGYEQYF. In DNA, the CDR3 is TGTGCCAGCAGCGACTACAGGGGAGGATTGGGCTACGAGCAGTACTTC.

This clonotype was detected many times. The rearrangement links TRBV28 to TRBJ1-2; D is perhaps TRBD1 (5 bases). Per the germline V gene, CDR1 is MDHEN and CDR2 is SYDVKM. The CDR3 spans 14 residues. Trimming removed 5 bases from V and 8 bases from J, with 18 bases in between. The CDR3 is CASSVFRDPQGYTF. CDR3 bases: TGTGCCAGCAGTGTCTTCCGGGACCCCCAAGGCTACACCTTC.

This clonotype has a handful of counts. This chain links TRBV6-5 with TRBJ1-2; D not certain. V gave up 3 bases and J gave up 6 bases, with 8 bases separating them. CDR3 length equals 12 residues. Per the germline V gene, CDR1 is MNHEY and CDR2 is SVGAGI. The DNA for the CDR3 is TGTGCCAGCAGTTATGGCAGGCATGGCTACACCTTC. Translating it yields CASSYGRHGYTF.

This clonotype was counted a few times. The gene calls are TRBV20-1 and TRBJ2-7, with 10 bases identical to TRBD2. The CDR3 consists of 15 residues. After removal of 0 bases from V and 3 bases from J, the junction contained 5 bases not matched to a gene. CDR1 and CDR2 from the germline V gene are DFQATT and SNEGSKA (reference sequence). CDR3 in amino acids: CSARDTSGTVYEQYF. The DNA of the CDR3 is TGCAGTGCTAGAGACACTAGCGGGACTGTCTACGAGCAGTACTTC.

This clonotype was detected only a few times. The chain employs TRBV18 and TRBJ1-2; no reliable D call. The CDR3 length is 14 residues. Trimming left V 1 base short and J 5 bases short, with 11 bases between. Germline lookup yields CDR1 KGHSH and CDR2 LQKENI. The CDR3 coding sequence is TGTGCCAGCTCACCACGGCAGGCCATTTATGGCTACACCTTC. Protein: CASSPRQAIYGYTF.

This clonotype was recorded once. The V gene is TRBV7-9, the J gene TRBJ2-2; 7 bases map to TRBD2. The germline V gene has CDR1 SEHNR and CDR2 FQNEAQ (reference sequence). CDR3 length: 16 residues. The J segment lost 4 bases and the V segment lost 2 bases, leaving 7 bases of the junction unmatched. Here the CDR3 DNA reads TGTGCCAGCAGCTTATCGGGGAGGGGAACCACCGGGGAGCTGTTTTTT. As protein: CASSLSGRGTTGELFF.

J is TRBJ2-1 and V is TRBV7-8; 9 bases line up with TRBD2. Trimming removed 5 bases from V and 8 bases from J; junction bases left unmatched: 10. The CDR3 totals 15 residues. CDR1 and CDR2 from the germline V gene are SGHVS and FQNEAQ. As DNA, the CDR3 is TGTGCCAGCAGCCGGCGGCTAGCGGGATTAGATGAGCAGTTCTTC. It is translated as CASSRRLAGLDEQFF.

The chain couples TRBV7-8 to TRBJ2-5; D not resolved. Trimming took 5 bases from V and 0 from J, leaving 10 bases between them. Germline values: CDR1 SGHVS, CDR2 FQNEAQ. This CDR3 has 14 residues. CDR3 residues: CASSPRVNQETQYF. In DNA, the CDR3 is TGTGCCAGCAGCCCGCGAGTCAACCAAGAGACCCAGTACTTC.

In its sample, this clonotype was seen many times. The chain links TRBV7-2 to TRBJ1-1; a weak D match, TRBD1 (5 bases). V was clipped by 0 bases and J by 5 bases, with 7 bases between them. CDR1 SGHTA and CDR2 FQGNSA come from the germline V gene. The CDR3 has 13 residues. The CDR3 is CASSLAQGTEAFF. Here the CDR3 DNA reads TGTGCCAGCAGCTTAGCCCAGGGAACTGAAGCTTTCTTT.

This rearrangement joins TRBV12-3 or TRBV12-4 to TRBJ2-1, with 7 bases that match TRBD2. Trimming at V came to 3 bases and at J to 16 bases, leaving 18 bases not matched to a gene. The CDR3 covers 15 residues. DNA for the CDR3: TGTGCCAGCAGTTTTACAGCGGGAACCATCACCGGGCAATTCTTC. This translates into CASSFTAGTITGQFF.

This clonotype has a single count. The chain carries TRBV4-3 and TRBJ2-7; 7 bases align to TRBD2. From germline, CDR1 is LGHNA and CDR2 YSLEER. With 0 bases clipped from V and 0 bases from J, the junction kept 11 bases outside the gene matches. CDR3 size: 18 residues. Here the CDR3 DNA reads TGCGCCAGCAGCCAAGATGCGCCCCCTAGCGGTGACTCCTACGAGCAGTACTTC. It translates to CASSQDAPPSGDSYEQYF.

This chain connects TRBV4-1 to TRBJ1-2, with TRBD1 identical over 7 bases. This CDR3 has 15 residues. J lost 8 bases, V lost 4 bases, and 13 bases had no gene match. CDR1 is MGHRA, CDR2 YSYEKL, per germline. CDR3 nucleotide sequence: TGCGCCAGCAGCCCCTCAGGGGGGGGGCGCGTCGGCTACACCTTC. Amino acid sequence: CASSPSGGGRVGYTF.

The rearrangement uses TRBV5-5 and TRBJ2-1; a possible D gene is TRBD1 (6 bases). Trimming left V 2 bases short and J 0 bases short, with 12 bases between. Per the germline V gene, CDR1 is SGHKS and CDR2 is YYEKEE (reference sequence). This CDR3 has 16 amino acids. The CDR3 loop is CASSFRTASSYNEQFF. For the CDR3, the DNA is TGTGCCAGCAGCTTTAGGACAGCGAGCTCCTACAATGAGCAGTTCTTC.

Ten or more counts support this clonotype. Here the CDR3 reads CASSYGPGSPLHF. The CDR3 region has the DNA TGTGCCAGCAGTTATGGGCCAGGGTCACCCCTCCACTTT. The chain uses TRBV27 and TRBJ1-6; maybe TRBD1 (5 bases). The germline gives CDR1 MNHEY, CDR2 SMNVEV (reference sequence). The CDR3 length is 13 residues. V lost 4 bases and J 10 bases, leaving 11 bases between the germline ends.

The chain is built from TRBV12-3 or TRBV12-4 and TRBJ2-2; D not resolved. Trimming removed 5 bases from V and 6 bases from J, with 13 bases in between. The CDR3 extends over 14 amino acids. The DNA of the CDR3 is TGTGCCAGCAGTGGGGTTTTGGCGTCCGGGGAGCTGTTTTTT. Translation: CASSGVLASGELFF.

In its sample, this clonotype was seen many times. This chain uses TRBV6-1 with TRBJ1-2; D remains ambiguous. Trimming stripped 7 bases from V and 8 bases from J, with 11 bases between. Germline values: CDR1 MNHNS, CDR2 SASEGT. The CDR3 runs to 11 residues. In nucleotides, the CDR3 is TGTGCCAGCACCCGCGCTAGGGGCTACACCTTC. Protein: CASTRARGYTF.

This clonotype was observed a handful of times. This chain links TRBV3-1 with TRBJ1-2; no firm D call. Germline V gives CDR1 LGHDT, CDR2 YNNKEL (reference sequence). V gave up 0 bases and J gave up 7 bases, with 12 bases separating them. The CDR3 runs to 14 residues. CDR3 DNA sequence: TGTGCCAGCAGCCAAGACTCCAGTGTGGGTGGCTACACCTTC. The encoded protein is CASSQDSSVGGYTF.

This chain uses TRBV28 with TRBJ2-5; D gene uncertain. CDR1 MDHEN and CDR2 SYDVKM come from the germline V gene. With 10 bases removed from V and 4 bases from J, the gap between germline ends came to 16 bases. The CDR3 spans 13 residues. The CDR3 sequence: CATRMVAGETQYF. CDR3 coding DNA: TGTGCCACCCGAATGGTGGCAGGAGAGACCCAGTACTTC.

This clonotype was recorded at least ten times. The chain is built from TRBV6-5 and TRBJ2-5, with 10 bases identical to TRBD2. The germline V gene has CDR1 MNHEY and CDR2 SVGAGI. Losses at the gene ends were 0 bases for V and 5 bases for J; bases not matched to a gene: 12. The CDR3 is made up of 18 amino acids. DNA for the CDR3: TGTGCCAGCAGTTACTCGCTAGCGGGAGATACCCAAGGGGAGACCCAGTACTTC. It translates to CASSYSLAGDTQGETQYF.

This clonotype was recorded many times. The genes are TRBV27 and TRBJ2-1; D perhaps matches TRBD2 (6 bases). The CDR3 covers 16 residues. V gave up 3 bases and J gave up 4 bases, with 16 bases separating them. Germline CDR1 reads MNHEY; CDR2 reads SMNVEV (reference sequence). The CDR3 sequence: CASSFVSGTLYNEQFF. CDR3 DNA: TGTGCCAGCAGTTTCGTCTCCGGGACTTTGTACAATGAGCAGTTCTTC.

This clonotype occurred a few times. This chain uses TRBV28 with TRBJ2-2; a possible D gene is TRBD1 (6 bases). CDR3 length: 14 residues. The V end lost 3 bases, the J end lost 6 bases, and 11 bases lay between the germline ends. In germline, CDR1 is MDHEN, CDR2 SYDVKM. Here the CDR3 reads CASSFRRGPGELFF. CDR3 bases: TGTGCCAGCAGTTTCCGCAGGGGTCCCGGGGAGCTGTTTTTT.

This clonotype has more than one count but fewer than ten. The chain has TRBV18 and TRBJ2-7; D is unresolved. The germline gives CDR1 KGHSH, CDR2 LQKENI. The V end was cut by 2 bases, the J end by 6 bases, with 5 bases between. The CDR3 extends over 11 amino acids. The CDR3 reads CASSPSGEQYF. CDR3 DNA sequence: TGTGCCAGCTCACCATCCGGCGAGCAGTACTTC. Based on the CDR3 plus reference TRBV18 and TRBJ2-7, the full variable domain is NAGVMQNPRHLVRRRGQEARLRCSPMKGHSHVYWYRQLPEEGLKFMVYLQKENIIDESGMPKERFSAEFPKEGPSILRIQQVVRGDSAAYFCASSPSGEQYFGPGTRLTVT.

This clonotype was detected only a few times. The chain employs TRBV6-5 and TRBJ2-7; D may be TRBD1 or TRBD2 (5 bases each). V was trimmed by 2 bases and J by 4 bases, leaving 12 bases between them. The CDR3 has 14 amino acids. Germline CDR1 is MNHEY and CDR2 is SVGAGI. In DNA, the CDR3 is TGTGCCAGCAGTTACGGGGCGGGCGGATACGAGCAGTACTTC. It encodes CASSYGAGGYEQYF.

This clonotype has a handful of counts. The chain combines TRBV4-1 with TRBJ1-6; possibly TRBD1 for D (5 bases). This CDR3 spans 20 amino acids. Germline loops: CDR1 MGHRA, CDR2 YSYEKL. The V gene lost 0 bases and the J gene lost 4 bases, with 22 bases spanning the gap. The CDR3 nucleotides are TGCGCCAGCAGCCAAGAGGAACACCGGGACCCCAGCCCATATAATTCACCCCTCCACTTT. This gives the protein CASSQEEHRDPSPYNSPLHF.

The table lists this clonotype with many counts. The CDR3 sequence is CASSLTGQVQETQYF. In DNA, the CDR3 is TGTGCCAGCAGCCTGACAGGACAGGTCCAAGAGACCCAGTACTTC. This rearrangement joins TRBV11-3 to TRBJ2-5, with 7 bases fitting TRBD1. CDR1 SGHNT and CDR2 YENEEA come from the germline V gene. Trimming removed 5 bases from V and 1 base from J; junction bases left unmatched: 7. This CDR3 region has 15 residues.